This T cell receptor (beta chain) was identified during a study of blood T cell repertoires in COVID-19. The wider study: The United States, Italy and Spain supplied acute and convalescent COVID-19 samples. PBMCs, B-cell-depleted T cells, or T cells were the source of the cDNA or gDNA that made up the material.

Under the authors' procedure: Cell counts per sample came from amplifying reference gene primers. Sequencing used immunoSEQ multiplex PCR; TCRdb keeps in-frame clones, though not all of them. V, J and clone size are those of that table, while D and trimming were read from the DNA. The sample yields 150,000 or so clones, approximately 86% seen once. The CDR3 loop spans 16 amino acids. With V trimmed by 3 bases and J by 7 bases, 8 bases remained unmatched. The V gene's germline CDR1 is SEHNR and CDR2 FQNEAQ (reference sequence). This TCR was sampled from a young man with acute or convalescent COVID-19. The genes are TRBV7-9 and TRBJ2-1; 11 bases are shared with TRBD1. Sequenced material: peripheral blood. Here the CDR3 DNA reads TGTGCCAGCAGCTTTGCCCGGGACAGGGGGGGAAATGAGCAGTTCTTC. This codes for CASSFARDRGGNEQFF.